The sequence of this T cell receptor beta chain was determined in a study of cytomegalovirus exposure and HLA in healthy donors. The overall study: When roughly 420 donors were genotyped, just over 80% of them were found to fall in the Caucasian-associated ancestry cluster. Study-level points and caveats: Using the classifier, cytomegalovirus status was reportedly diagnosed with high specificity and sensitivity. Analysis was carried out at a later point, and it linked a missense DCLRE1C variant to TCR beta V- and J-gene trimming.

Germline V gene data show CDR1 as SGHNT and CDR2 as YYREEE (reference sequence). V was shortened by 0 bases and J by 0 bases, with 10 bases between the two germline ends. This CDR3 has 15 amino acids. While unrecorded immune exposures were likely, the donors were nominally healthy when sampled. The PCR had 60 Vbeta and 13 Jbeta primers. Sequencing was performed with immunoSEQ multiplex PCR; in TCRdb, only in-frame clones are kept and a portion is missing. This table holds fewer than 200,000 clones, roughly 90% found once. With respect to this clone: No antigen is known for it.

The sequence was obtained from a girl under three years old in good health and CMV-seronegative. The chain carries TRBV5-4 and TRBJ2-7; D is undetermined. The specimen was PBMCs. CDR3: CASSLGLPSSYEQYF. CDR3 coding DNA: TGTGCCAGCAGCTTGGGGCTCCCCAGCTCCTACGAGCAGTACTTC.